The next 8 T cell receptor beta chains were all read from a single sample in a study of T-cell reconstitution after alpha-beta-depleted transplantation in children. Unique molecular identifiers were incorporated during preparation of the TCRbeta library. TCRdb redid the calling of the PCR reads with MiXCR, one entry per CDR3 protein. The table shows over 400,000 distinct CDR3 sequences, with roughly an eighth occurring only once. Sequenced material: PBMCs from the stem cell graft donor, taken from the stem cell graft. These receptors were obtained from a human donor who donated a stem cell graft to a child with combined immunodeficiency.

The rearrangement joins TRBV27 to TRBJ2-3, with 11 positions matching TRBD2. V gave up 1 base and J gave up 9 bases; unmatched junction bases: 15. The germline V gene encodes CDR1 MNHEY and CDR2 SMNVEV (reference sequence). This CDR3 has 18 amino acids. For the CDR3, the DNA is TGTGCCAGCAGTTTATTCCCGCCTAGCGGGGGGCTGATAGGCACGCAGTATTTT. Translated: CASSLFPPSGGLIGTQYF.

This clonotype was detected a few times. The CDR3 region has the DNA TGTGCCAGCACTCCCTTGGGAGGGGTAGAAGTGGGAGGCGAGCAGTACTTC. It codes for CASTPLGGVEVGGEQYF. The chain employs TRBV6-1 and TRBJ2-7; the match to TRBD2 covers 7 bases. Looked up from germline, CDR1 is MNHNS and CDR2 is SASEGT. The trim removed 7 bases at V and 6 bases at J, leaving 21 bases unmatched. The CDR3 has 17 amino acids.

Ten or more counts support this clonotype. This chain's CDR3 is CSVAGAGGPREQYF. The CDR3 nucleotides are TGCAGCGTTGCCGGGGCGGGAGGTCCACGCGAGCAGTACTTC. The chain has TRBV29-1 and TRBJ2-7; 8 bases are shared with TRBD2. Losses at the gene ends were 4 bases for V and 6 bases for J; bases not matched to a gene: 11. CDR1 SQVTM and CDR2 ANQGSEA come from the germline V gene. CDR3 length: 14 amino acids.

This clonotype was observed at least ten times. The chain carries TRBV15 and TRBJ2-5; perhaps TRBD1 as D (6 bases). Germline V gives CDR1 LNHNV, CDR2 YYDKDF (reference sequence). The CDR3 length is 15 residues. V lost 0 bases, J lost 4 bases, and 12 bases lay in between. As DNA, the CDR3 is TGTGCCACCAGCAGAGATAGCAGGGGCGGAGAGACCCAGTACTTC. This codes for CATSRDSRGGETQYF.

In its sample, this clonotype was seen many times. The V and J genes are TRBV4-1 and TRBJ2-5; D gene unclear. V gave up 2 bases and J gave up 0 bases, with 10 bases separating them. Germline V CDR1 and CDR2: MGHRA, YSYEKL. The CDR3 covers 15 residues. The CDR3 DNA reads TGCGCCAGCAGCCAAAGTTCCCCGTACCAAGAGACCCAGTACTTC. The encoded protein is CASSQSSPYQETQYF.

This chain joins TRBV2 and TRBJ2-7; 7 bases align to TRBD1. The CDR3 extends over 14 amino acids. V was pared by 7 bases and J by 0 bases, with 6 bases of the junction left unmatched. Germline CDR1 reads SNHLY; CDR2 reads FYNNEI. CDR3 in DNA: TGTGCCAGCACCACCCGGGACAGCTCCTACGAGCAGTACTTC. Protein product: CASTTRDSSYEQYF.

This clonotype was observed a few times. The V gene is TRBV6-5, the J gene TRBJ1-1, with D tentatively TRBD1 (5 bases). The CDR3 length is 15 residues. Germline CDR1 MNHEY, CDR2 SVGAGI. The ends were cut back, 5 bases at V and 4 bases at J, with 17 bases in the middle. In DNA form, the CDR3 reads TGTGCCAGCAGTCGGCAGGGACGGGGGGGCACTGAAGCTTTCTTT. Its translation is CASSRQGRGGTEAFF.

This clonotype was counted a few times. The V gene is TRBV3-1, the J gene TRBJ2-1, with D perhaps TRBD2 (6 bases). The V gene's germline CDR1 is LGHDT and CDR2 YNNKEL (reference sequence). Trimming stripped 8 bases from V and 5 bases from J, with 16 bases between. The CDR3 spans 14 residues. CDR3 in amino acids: CASDSASEDNEQFF. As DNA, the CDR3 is TGTGCCAGCGATTCGGCTAGCGAAGACAATGAGCAGTTCTTC.